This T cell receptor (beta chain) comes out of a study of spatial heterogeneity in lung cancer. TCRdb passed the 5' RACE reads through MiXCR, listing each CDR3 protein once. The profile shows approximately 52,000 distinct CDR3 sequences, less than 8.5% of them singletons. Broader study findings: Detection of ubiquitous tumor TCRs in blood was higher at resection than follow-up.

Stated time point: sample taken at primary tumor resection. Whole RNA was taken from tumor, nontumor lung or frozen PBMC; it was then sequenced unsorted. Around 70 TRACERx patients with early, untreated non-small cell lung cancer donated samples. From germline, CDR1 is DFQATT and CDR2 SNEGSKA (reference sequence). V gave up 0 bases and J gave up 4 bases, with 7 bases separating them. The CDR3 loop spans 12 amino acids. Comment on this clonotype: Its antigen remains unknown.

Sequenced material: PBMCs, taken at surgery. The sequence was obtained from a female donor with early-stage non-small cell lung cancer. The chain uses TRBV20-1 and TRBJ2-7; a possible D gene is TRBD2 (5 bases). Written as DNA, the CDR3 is TGCAGTGCTAGAGACGGGGTGTACGAGCAGTACTTC. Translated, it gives CSARDGVYEQYF.